One T cell receptor (beta chain) is described in this entry. The sample comes from a study of blood T cell repertoires in COVID-19. Background on the study: Material from acute and convalescent COVID-19 was sourced from the United States, Italy and Spain.

There are 16 residues in the CDR3. Germline V lookup: CDR1 MNHEY, CDR2 SMNVEV (reference sequence). The ends lost 3 bases at V and 2 bases at J; junction bases unmatched: 6. Using immunoSEQ multiplex PCR, the repertoire was profiled, and TCRdb retains in-frame clones only, with some absent. The data hold 400,000 to 550,000 clones, with roughly 89% observed a single time. The clonotype originates from a woman younger than 45 with acute or convalescent COVID-19. This sequence joins TRBV27 and TRBJ2-3; 9 bases agree with TRBD2. Source material: peripheral blood. The CDR3 DNA follows: TGTGCCAGCAGTTTGGGTAGCGGGGGTCTCACAGATACGCAGTATTTT. Its protein is CASSLGSGGLTDTQYF.